What follows are 10 T cell receptor beta chains derived from one specimen sequenced in a study of blood T cells in healthy people across ages. Then a second PCR, running about 6 to 12 cycles, was carried out with a sample-barcoded 5' primer and a J-beta primer mix. TCRdb re-called the 5' RACE reads through MiXCR, storing one row per CDR3 protein. The repertoire holds hundreds of thousands of distinct CDR3 sequences, 58% seen once, with over 35% in the top ten. The sequenced sample consisted of blood. The receptors derive from a man between 60 and 75 years old in good health.

The chain is built from TRBV20-1 and TRBJ2-4; TRBD1 agrees at 12 bases. Germline CDR1 reads DFQATT; CDR2 reads SNEGSKA (reference sequence). This CDR3 comprises 15 residues. Trimming removed 0 bases from V and 5 bases from J; junction bases left unmatched: 2. The CDR3 sequence: CSARDGTGGQNIQYF. DNA for the CDR3: TGCAGTGCTAGAGACGGGACAGGGGGCCAAAACATTCAGTACTTC.

This rearrangement joins TRBV7-6 to TRBJ1-2; 7 nucleotides agree with TRBD1. With V trimmed by 3 bases and J by 4 bases, 5 bases remained unmatched. Germline values: CDR1 SGHVS, CDR2 FNYEAQ. The length of the CDR3 is 14 residues. CDR3 in amino acids: CASSLGDRSYGYTF. CDR3 DNA sequence: TGTGCCAGCAGCTTGGGGGACAGAAGCTATGGCTACACCTTC. The full variable domain, its missing parts supplied by reference TRBV7-6 and TRBJ1-2, is GAGVSQSPRYKVTKRGQDVALRCDPISGHVSLYWYRQALGQGPEFLTYFNYEAQQDKSGLPNDRFSAERPEGSISTLTIQRTEQRDSAMYRCASSLGDRSYGYTFGSGTRLTVV.

V is TRBV4-1 and J is TRBJ2-3, with D possibly being TRBD1 or TRBD2 (5 bases each). CDR3 length: 14 residues. V gave up 3 bases and J gave up 3 bases, with 10 bases separating them. CDR1 and CDR2 (germline): MGHRA, YSYEKL. The DNA for the CDR3 is TGCGCCAGCAGCCACTCGGGACCGACAGATACGCAGTATTTT. Protein product: CASSHSGPTDTQYF.

This chain connects TRBV5-1 to TRBJ2-1, with D tentatively TRBD1 (6 bases). Trimming removed 4 bases at V and 6 bases at J, with 17 bases between. Germline V gene sequence: CDR1 SGHRS, CDR2 YFSETQ. This CDR3 comprises 15 residues. CDR3 bases: TGCGCCAGCAGCCCGGGACACGCAAACCCCAATGAGCAGTTCTTC. Its protein product is CASSPGHANPNEQFF.

The V gene is TRBV28, the J gene TRBJ2-3; possibly TRBD2 for D (6 bases). The CDR3 covers 14 residues. The germline V gene has CDR1 MDHEN and CDR2 SYDVKM. The ends were cut back, 10 bases at V and 2 bases at J, with 16 bases in the middle. CDR3 DNA sequence: TGTGCCACGCGACCGGGACTGCCCACAGATACGCAGTATTTT. Translating gives CATRPGLPTDTQYF.

The chain couples TRBV12-3 or TRBV12-4 to TRBJ1-5; 10 bases are shared with TRBD1. The CDR3 covers 13 residues. With 6 bases clipped from V and 6 bases from J, the junction kept 2 bases outside the gene matches. The CDR3 loop reads CASSRTGGQPQHF. The DNA for the CDR3 is TGTGCCAGCAGCCGGACAGGGGGTCAGCCCCAGCATTTT.

About this clonotype: Without the conserved terminal phenylalanine or tryptophan, this CDR3 likely stems from a read error. The chain is built from TRBV7-8 and TRBJ2-1; D tentatively fits TRBD1 or TRBD2 (5 bases each). The CDR3 is 17 residues long. Trimming left V 0 bases short and J 8 bases short, with 20 bases between. In germline, CDR1 is SGHVS, CDR2 FQNEAQ. The CDR3 nucleotides are TGTGCCAGCAGCTTAGCGGGGCGGGTTTTAAGTAGGTATGAGCAGTTCTTA. Amino acid sequence: CASSLAGRVLSRYEQFL.

V usage is TRBV9 and J usage is TRBJ2-7; D remains unclear. TRBJ2-5 explains the end of the DNA better; the J call may be wrong. The CDR3 consists of 13 residues. Germline V gene data show CDR1 as SGDLS and CDR2 as YYNGEE. CDR3 region: CASSVLPGETQYF. As DNA, the CDR3 is TGTGCCAGCAGCGTACTACCGGGTGAGACCCAGTACTTC.

This clonotype was picked up a small number of times. The chain has TRBV4-2 and TRBJ2-5; 9 bases agree with TRBD2. CDR3 length: 15 amino acids. CDR1 and CDR2 from the germline V gene are LGHNA and YNFKEQ. The V segment lost 4 bases and the J segment 2 bases; nucleotides outside the gene matches: 5. The CDR3 DNA follows: TGTGCCAGCAGCCCTAGCGGGGCGACACAAGAGACCCAGTACTTC. It yields the protein CASSPSGATQETQYF.

The J gene is TRBJ2-5, the V gene TRBV20-1, with D possibly matching TRBD2 (6 bases). Germline V gene data show CDR1 as DFQATT and CDR2 as SNEGSKA (reference sequence). This CDR3 spans 15 amino acids. V was pared by 1 base and J by 5 bases, with 17 bases between. The CDR3 is CSARVACGAVETQYF. CDR3 nucleotide sequence: TGCAGTGCTAGAGTAGCTTGCGGGGCCGTGGAGACCCAGTACTTC.